This passage covers 10 T cell receptor beta chains from one sample sequenced in a study of T cell repertoires in cytomegalovirus infection. These receptors' antigens are unknown. TCRdb re-analysed the reads in MiXCR, keeping a single row per CDR3 protein. Of around 900,000 distinct CDR3 sequences listed, roughly 30% are singletons. The source material was cultured CD8+ T cells from PBMCs, sampled from culture after CMV antigen stimulation. The receptors come from a human donor in good health (CMV status not recorded). Some clones in this sample may be carry-over from other donors' samples.

A few counts support this clonotype. The chain recombines TRBV15 with TRBJ2-7, with 12 positions matching TRBD1. The CDR3 totals 17 residues. V shed 6 bases and J 5 bases; nucleotides not matched to a gene: 14. Germline values: CDR1 LNHNV, CDR2 YYDKDF (reference sequence). CDR3 in DNA: TGTGCCACCAGAAGGAGGTCCGGGACAGGGGGCGAACACGAGCAGTACTTC. Translated: CATRRRSGTGGEHEQYF.

This chain uses TRBV6-2 or TRBV6-3 with TRBJ2-7; the D is unclear. The CDR3 totals 13 residues. Germline values: CDR1 MNHEY, CDR2 SVGEGT. V lost 4 bases, J lost 7 bases, and 14 bases lay in between. The CDR3 region is CASSSHYTPEQYV. In DNA form, the CDR3 reads TGTGCCAGCAGTTCTCACTACACCCCGGAGCAGTACGTC.

The chain carries TRBV10-3 and TRBJ1-2, with no clear D. The CDR3 runs to 16 residues. CDR1 is ENHRY and CDR2 is SYGVKD in the germline V gene. Trimming cost V 5 bases and J 0 bases, with 16 bases left between them. DNA of the CDR3: TGTGCCATCAGTTTCCCCTCAAGAGAGGCTAACTATGGCTACACCTTC. Encoded protein: CAISFPSREANYGYTF.

This clonotype was detected many times. The V gene is TRBV6-6, the J gene TRBJ2-7; D is uncertain. This CDR3 has 11 amino acids. The germline V gene has CDR1 MNHNY and CDR2 SVGAGI (reference sequence). V was trimmed by 4 bases and J by 3 bases, leaving 4 bases between them. CDR3 amino acids: CASSSDYEQYV. CDR3 DNA sequence: TGTGCCAGCAGTTCCGACTACGAGCAGTACGTC.

This chain links TRBV11-1 with TRBJ2-7; 8 nucleotides agree with TRBD1. V lost 5 bases, J lost 5 bases, and 11 bases stayed unmatched. Germline V CDR1 and CDR2: SGHAT, FQDESV (reference sequence). There are 15 residues in the CDR3. The CDR3 here is CASSPMGDRFHEQYF. CDR3 nucleotides: TGTGCCAGCAGCCCTATGGGGGACAGGTTCCACGAGCAGTACTTC.

This clonotype has only one observation. In DNA form, the CDR3 reads TGTGCCAGTAGGACTAGCGGGGGACCATTAAACTCCTACGAGCAGTACTTC. Amino acid sequence: CASRTSGGPLNSYEQYF. J is TRBJ2-7 and V is TRBV19; TRBD2 agrees at 12 bases. This CDR3 has 17 amino acids. V shed 6 bases, J shed 0 bases, and the junction held 9 bases outside the gene matches. Germline-derived CDR1 and CDR2 are LNHDA and SQIVND (reference sequence).

The CDR3 reads CASSFRGQSSYEQYV. The CDR3 DNA reads TGTGCCAGCAGTTTCCGCGGACAGAGCTCCTACGAGCAGTACGTC. The chain links TRBV28 to TRBJ2-7; possibly TRBD1 for D (6 bases). The CDR3 contains 15 residues. V gave up 3 bases and J gave up 0 bases, with 12 bases separating them. Germline CDR1 is MDHEN and CDR2 is SYDVKM.

The chain is built from TRBV3-1 and TRBJ2-1; D remains unclear. The CDR3 runs 14 residues. In germline, CDR1 is LGHDT, CDR2 YNNKEL (reference sequence). With 10 bases removed from V and 0 bases from J, the gap between germline ends came to 13 bases. The CDR3 region has the DNA TGTGCCACTAAATGGGCAAGCTCCTACAATGAGCAGTTCTTC. It translates to CATKWASSYNEQFF.

Note on this clonotype: This may stem from a read error, because a much larger clone lies one nucleotide away. The rearrangement uses TRBV7-2 and TRBJ2-5; D gene uncertain. This CDR3 contains 14 residues. Looked up from germline, CDR1 is SGHTA and CDR2 is FQGNSA. CDR3 loop: CVSSLLPYQETQYF. In DNA, the CDR3 is TGTGTCAGCAGCTTACTCCCGTACCAAGAGACCCAGTACTTC.

The J gene is TRBJ2-1, the V gene TRBV5-5; TRBD1 might be the D (6 bases). Trimming cost V 6 bases and J 9 bases, with 19 bases left between them. This CDR3 contains 14 residues. Germline assignment: CDR1 SGHKS and CDR2 YYEKEE (reference sequence). CDR3 region: CASTSGYRVGEQFF. Written as DNA, the CDR3 is TGTGCCAGCACCTCCGGGTACAGGGTTGGTGAGCAGTTCTTC.